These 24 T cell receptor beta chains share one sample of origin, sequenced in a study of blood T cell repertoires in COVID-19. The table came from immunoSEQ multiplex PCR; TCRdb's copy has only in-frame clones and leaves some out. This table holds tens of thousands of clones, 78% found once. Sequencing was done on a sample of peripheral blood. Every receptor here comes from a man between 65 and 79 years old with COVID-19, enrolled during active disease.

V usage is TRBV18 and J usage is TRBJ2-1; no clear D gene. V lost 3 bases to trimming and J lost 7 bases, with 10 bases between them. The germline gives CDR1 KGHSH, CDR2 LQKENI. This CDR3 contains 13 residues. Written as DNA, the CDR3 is TGTGCCAGCTCACCGCCTAGTGTGAATGAGCAGTTCTTC. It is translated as CASSPPSVNEQFF.

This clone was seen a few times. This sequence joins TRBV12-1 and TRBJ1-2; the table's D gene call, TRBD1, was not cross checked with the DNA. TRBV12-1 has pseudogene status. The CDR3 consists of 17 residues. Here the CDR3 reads CASSFPRFGQEDYGYTF. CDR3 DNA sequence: TGTGCCAGCAGCTTCCCTCGCTTCGGACAGGAGGACTATGGCTACACCTTC.

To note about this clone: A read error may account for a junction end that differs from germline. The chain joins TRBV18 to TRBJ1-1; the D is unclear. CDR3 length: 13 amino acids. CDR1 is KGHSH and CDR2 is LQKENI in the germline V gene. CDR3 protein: CASSLLKETEAFF. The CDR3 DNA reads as TGTGCCAGCTCTCTCCTAAAGGAGACTGAAGCTTTTTTT.

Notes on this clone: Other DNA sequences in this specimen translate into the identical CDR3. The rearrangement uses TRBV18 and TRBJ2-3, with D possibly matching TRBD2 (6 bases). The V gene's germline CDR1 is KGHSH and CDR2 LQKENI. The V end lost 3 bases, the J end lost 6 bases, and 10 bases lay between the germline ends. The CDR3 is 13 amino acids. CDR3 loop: CASSPPSVDTQYF. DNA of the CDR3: TGTGCCAGCTCACCTCCTAGCGTCGATACGCAGTATTTT.

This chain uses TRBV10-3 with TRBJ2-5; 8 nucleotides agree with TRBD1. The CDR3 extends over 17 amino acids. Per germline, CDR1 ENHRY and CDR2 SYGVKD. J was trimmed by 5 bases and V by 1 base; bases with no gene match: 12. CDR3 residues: CAISEWGQAPSTETQYF. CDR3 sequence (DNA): TGTGCCATCAGTGAGTGGGGACAGGCACCCAGTACGGAGACCCAGTACTTC.

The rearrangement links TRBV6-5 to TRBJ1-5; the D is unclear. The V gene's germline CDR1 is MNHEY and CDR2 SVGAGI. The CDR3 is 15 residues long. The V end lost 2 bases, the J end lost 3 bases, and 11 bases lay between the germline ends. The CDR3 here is CASSYRSGDNQPQHF. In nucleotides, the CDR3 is TGTGCCAGCAGTTACCGAAGCGGAGACAATCAGCCCCAGCATTTT.

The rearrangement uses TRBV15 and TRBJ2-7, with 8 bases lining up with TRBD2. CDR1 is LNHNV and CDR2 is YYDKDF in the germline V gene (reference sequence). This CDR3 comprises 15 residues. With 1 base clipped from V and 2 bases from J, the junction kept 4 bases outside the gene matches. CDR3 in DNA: TGTGCCACCAGCAGAGTTCAAGCGGGGGCCTACGAGCAGTACTTC. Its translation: CATSRVQAGAYEQYF.

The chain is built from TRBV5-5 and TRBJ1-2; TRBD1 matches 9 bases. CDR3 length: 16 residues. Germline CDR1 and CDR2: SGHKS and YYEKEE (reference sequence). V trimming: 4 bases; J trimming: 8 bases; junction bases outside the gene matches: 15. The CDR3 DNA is TGTGCCAGCAGCCGAATCCGGGACAGGGTGGGAGGCGGCTACACCTTC. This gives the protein CASSRIRDRVGGGYTF.

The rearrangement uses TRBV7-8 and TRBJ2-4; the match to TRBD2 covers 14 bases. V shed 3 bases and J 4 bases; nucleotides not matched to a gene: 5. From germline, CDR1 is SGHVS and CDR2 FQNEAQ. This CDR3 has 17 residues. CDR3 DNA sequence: TGTGCCAGCAGCTTCGAAGGGACTAGCGGGAGTAAAAACATTCAGTACTTC. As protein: CASSFEGTSGSKNIQYF.

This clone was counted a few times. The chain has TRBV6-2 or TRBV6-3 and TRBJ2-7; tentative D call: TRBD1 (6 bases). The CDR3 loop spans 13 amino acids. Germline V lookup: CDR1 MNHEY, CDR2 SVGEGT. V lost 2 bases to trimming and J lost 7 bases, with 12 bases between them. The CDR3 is CASSYDRIKEQYF. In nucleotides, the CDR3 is TGTGCCAGCAGTTACGACAGGATCAAGGAGCAGTACTTC.

The CDR3 sequence is CASSIDTPYGYTF. The CDR3 coding sequence is TGTGCCAGCAGTATAGACACCCCCTATGGCTACACCTTC. The chain uses TRBV28 and TRBJ1-2; D unresolved. From germline, CDR1 is MDHEN and CDR2 SYDVKM. The CDR3 length is 13 residues. V was cut by 5 bases and J by 4 bases, with 11 bases left in between.

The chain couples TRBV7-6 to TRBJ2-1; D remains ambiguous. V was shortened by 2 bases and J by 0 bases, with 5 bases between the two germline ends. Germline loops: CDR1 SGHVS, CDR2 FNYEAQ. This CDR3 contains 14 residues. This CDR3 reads CASSLLSSYNEQFF. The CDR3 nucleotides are TGTGCCAGCAGCTTACTTAGCTCCTACAATGAGCAGTTCTTC.

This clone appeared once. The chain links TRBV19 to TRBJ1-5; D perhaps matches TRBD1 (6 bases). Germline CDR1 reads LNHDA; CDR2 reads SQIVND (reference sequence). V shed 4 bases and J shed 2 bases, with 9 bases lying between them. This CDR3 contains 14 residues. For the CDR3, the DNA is TGTGCCAGTAGTAACAGGGTCGGCAATCAGCCCCAGCATTTT. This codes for CASSNRVGNQPQHF.

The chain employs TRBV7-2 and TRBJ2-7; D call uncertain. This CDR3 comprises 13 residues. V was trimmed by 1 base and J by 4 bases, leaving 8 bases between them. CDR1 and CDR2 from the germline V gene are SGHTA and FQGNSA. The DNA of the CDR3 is TGTGCCAGCAGCTTAGGCACCCAGTACGAGCAGTACTTC. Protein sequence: CASSLGTQYEQYF.

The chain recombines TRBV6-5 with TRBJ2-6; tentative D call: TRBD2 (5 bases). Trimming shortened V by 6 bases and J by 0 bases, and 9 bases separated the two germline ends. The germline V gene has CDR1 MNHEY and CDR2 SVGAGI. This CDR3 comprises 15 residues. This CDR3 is CASRGAYSGANVLTF. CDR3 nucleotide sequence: TGTGCCAGCAGGGGAGCGTACTCTGGGGCCAACGTCCTGACTTTC.

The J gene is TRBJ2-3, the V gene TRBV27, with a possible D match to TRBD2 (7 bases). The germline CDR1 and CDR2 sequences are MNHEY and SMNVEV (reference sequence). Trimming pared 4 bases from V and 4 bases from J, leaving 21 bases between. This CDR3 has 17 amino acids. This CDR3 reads CASSSSEVAGAPDTQYF. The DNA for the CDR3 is TGTGCCAGCAGTTCCTCTGAGGTGGCGGGGGCCCCAGATACGCAGTATTTT.

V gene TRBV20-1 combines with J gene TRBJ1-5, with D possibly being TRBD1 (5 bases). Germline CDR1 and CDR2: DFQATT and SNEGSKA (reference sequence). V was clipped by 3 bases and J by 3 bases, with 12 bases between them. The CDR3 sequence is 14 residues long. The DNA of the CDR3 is TGCAGTGCTAGTTCAGGGATAACCAATCAGCCCCAGCATTTT. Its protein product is CSASSGITNQPQHF.

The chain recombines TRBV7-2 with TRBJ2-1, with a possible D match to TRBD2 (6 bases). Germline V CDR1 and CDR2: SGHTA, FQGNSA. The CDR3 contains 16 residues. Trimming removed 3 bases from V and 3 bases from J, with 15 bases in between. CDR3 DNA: TGTGCCAGCAGCTTGGGCGGGGCATACAACTACAATGAGCAGTTCTTC. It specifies CASSLGGAYNYNEQFF. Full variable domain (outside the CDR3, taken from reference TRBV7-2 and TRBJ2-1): GAGVSQSPSNKVTEKGKDVELRCDPISGHTALYWYRQSLGQGLEFLIYFQGNSAPDKSGLPSDRFSAERTGGSVSTLTIQRTQQEDSAVYLCASSLGGAYNYNEQFFGPGTRLTVL.

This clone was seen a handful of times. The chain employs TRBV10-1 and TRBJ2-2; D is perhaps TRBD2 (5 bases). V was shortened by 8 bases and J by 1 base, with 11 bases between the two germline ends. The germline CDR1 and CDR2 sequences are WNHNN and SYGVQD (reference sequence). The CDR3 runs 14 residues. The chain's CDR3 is CASSSGGNTGELFF. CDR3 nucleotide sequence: TGCGCCAGCTCGAGCGGAGGGAACACCGGGGAGCTGTTTTTT.

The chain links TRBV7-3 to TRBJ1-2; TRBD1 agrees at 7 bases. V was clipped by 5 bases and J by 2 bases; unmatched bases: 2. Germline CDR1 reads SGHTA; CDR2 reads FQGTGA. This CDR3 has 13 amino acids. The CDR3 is CASSPDRNYGYTF. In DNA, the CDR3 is TGTGCCAGCAGCCCGGACAGGAACTATGGCTACACCTTC.

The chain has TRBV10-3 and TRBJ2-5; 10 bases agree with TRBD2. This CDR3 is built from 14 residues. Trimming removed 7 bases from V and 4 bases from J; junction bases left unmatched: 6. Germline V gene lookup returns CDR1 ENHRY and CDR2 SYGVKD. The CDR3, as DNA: TGTGCCATCAACCAGCGGGAGGGCCGAGAGACCCAGTACTTC. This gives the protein CAINQREGRETQYF.

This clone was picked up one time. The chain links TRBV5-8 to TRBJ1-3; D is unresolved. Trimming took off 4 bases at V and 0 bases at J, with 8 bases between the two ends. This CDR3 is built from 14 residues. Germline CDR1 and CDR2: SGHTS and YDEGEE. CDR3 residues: CASSRRDSGNTIYF. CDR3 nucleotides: TGTGCCAGCAGCCGGAGGGACTCTGGAAACACCATATATTTT.

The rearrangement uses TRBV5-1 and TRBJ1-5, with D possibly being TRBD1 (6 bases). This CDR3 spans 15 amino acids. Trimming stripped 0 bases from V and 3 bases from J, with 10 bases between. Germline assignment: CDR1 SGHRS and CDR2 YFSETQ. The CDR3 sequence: CASSLDNRDNQPQHF. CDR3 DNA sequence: TGCGCCAGCAGCTTGGATAACAGGGACAATCAGCCCCAGCATTTT.

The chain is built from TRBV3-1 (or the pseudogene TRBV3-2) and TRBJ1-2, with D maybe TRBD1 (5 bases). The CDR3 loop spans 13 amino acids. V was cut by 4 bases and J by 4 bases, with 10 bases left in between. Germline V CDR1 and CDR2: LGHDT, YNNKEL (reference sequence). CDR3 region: CASSPTELYGYTF. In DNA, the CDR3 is TGTGCCAGCAGCCCGACAGAGCTCTATGGCTACACCTTC.